The clone carrying this TCR beta chain came up many times. The antigen is undetermined. This sample is part of a study of lung T cells in sarcoidosis with Löfgren's syndrome. The V segment lost 3 bases and the J segment 6 bases; nucleotides outside the gene matches: 14. CDR1 is SGHDT and CDR2 is YYEEEE in the germline V gene. The CDR3 length is 16 residues. TCRdb reanalysed the reads using MiXCR and keeps one entry per CDR3 protein. Of nearly 4,000 distinct CDR3 sequences listed, around 22% are singletons. Overall study findings and caveats: TRAV12-1 and TRBV2 were reportedly most expanded in Löfgren's patients. Shared TRAV12-1 and TRBV2 CDR3 motifs were reported across several patients.

This chain joins TRBV5-6 and TRBJ2-7, with 8 positions matching TRBD2. Sequenced input: CD4+ T cells from bronchoalveolar lavage. This sequence was found in a human donor with sarcoidosis (Löfgren's syndrome or another form), or a control subject (not recorded which). In DNA form, the CDR3 reads TGTGCCAGCAGCTCCCGGGCAACTAGCGGACGAAGCGAGCAGTACTTC. Its translation is CASSSRATSGRSEQYF.